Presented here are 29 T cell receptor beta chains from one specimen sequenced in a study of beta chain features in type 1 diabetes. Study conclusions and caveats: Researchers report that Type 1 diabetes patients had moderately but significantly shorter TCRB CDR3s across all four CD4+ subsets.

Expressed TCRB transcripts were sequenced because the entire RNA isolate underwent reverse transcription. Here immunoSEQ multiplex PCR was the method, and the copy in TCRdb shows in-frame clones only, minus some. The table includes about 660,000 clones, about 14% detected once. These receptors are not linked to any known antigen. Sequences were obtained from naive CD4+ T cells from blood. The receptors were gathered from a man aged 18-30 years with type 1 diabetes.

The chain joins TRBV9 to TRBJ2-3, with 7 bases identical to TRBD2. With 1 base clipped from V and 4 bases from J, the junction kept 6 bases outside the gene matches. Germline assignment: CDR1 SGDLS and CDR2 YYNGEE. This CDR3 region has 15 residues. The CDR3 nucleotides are TGTGCCAGCAGCGTAAGAACTAGCGCGGCAGATACGCAGTATTTT. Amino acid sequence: CASSVRTSAADTQYF.

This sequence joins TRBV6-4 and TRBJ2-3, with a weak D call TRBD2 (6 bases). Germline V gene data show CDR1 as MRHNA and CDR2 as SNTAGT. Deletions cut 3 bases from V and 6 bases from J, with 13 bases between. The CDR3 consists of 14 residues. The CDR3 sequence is CASSEIGGADTQYF. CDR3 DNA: TGTGCCAGCAGTGAAATCGGGGGAGCGGATACGCAGTATTTT.

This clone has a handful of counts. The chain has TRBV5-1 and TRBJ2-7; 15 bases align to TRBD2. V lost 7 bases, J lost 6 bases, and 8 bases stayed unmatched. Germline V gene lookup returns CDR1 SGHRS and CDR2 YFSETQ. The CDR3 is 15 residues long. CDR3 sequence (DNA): TGCGCCAGCTATAAGCCGGGACTAGCGGGAGGCGAGCAGTACTTC. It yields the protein CASYKPGLAGGEQYF.

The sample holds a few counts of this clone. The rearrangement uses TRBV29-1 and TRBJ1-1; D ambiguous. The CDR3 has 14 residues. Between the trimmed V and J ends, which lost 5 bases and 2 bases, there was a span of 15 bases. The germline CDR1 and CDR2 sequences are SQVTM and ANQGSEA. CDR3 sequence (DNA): TGCAGCGTTTGTGGACTATTGTTCAACACTGAAGCTTTCTTT. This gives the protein CSVCGLLFNTEAFF.

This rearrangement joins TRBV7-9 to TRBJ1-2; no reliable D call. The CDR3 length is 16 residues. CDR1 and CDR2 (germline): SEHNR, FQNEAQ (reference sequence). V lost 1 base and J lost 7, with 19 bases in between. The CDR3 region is CASSLELVVHRGGYTF. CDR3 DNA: TGTGCCAGCAGCTTAGAGCTGGTGGTTCATCGAGGTGGCTACACCTTC.

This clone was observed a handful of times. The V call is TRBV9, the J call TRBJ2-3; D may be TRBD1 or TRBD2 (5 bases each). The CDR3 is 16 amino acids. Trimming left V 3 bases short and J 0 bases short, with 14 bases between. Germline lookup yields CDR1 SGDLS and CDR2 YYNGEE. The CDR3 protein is CASSAPPEGSTDTQYF. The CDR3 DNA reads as TGTGCCAGCAGCGCGCCGCCCGAGGGGAGCACAGATACGCAGTATTTT.

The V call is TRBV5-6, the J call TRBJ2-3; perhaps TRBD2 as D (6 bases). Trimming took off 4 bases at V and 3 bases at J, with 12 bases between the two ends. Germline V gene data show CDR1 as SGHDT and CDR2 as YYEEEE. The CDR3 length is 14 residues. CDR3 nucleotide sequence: TGTGCCAGCAGCAGACGGGGGAGAACAGATACGCAGTATTTT. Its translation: CASSRRGRTDTQYF.

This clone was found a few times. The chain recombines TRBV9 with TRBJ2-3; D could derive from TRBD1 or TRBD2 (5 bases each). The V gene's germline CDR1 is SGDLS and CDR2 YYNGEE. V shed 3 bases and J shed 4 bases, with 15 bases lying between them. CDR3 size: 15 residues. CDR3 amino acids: CASSAEGPLADTQYF. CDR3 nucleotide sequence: TGTGCCAGCAGCGCTGAGGGGCCGTTGGCAGATACGCAGTATTTT.

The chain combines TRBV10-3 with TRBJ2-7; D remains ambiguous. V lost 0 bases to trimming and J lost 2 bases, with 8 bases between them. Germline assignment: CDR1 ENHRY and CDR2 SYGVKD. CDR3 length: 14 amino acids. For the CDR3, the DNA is TGTGCCATCAGTGAGTCGGGCGGAACCTACGAGCAGTACTTC. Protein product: CAISESGGTYEQYF.

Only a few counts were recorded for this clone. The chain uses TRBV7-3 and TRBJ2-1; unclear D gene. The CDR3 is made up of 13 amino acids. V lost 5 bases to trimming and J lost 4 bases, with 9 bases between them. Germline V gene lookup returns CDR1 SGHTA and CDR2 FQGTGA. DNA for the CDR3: TGTGCCAGCAGCCAATTGGGATACAATGAGCAGTTCTTC. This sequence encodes CASSQLGYNEQFF.

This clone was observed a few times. CDR3 sequence (DNA): TGTGCCAGCAGTGAACCGGGGGACGGAGCCTACGAGCAGTACTTC. Amino acid sequence: CASSEPGDGAYEQYF. The chain combines TRBV25-1 with TRBJ2-7, with D perhaps matching TRBD2 (6 bases). The CDR3 length is 15 residues. CDR1 is MGHDK, CDR2 SYGVNS, per germline. V lost 2 bases and J 2 bases, leaving 13 bases between the germline ends.

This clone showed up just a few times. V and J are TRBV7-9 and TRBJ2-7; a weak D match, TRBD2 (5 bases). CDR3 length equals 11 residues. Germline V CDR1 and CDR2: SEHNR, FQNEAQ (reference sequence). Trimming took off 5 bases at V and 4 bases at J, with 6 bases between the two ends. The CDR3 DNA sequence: TGTGCCAGCAGCGAGGGTTACGAGCAGTACTTC. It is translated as CASSEGYEQYF.

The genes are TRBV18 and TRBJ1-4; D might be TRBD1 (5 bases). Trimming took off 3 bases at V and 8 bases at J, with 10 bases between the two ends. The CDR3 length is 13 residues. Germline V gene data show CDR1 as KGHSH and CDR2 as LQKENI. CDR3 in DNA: TGTGCCAGCTCACCGGGGCTACAAGAAAAACTGTTTTTT. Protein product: CASSPGLQEKLFF. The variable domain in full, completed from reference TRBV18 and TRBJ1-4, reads NAGVMQNPRHLVRRRGQEARLRCSPMKGHSHVYWYRQLPEEGLKFMVYLQKENIIDESGMPKERFSAEFPKEGPSILRIQQVVRGDSAAYFCASSPGLQEKLFFGSGTQLSVL.

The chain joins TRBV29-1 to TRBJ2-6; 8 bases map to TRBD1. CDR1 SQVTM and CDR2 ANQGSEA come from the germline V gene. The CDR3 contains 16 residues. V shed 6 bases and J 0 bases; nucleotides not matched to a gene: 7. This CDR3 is CSVQGTGVSGANVLTF. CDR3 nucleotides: TGCAGCGTACAGGGGACAGGAGTCTCTGGGGCCAACGTCCTGACTTTC. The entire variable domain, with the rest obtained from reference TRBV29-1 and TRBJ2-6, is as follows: SAVISQKPSRDICQRGTSLTIQCQVDSQVTMMFWYRQQPGQSLTLIATANQGSEATYESGFVIDKFPISRPNLTFSTLTVSNMSPEDSSIYLCSVQGTGVSGANVLTFGAGSRLTVL.

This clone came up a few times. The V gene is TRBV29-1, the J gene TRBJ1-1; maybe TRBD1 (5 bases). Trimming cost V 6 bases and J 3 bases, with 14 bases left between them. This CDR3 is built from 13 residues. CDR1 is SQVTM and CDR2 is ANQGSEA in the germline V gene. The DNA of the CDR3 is TGCAGCGTCGTCGGGGTAGGGGACACTGAAGCTTTCTTT. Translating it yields CSVVGVGDTEAFF.

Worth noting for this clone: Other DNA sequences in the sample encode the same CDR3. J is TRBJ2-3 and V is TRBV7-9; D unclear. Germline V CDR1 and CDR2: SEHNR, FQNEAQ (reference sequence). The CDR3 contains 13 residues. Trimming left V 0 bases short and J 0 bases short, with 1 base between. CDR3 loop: CASSLASTDTQYF. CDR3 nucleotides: TGTGCCAGCAGCTTAGCCAGCACAGATACGCAGTATTTT.

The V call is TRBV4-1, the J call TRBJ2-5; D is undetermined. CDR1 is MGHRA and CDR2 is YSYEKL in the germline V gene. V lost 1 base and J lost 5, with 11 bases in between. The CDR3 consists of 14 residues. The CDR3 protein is CASSQVGVGETQYF. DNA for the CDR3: TGCGCCAGCAGCCAAGTTGGGGTCGGGGAGACCCAGTACTTC.

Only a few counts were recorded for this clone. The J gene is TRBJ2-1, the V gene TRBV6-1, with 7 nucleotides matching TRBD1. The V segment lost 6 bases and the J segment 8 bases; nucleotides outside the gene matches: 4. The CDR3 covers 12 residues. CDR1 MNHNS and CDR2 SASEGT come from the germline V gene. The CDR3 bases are TGTGCCAGCAGCCTAGGGGGCCATGAGCAGTTCTTC. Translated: CASSLGGHEQFF.

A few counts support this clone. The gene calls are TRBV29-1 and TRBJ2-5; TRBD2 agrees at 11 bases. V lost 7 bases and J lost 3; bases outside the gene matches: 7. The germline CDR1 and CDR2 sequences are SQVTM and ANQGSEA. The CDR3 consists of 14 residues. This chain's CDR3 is CSGLTSGGKETQYF. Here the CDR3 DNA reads TGCAGCGGCCTTACTAGCGGGGGAAAAGAGACCCAGTACTTC.

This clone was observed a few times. The CDR3, as DNA: TGTGCCAGCAGCCCGGGGGCAGAGCAGTACTTC. Translated, it gives CASSPGAEQYF. The chain employs TRBV7-9 and TRBJ2-7, with D perhaps TRBD1 or TRBD2 (6 bases each). The V gene's germline CDR1 is SEHNR and CDR2 FQNEAQ (reference sequence). The CDR3 runs 11 residues. V lost 5 bases and J lost 7, with 9 bases in between.

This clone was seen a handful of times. CDR3 sequence (DNA): TGTGCCTGGAGTGTAACAGGAAATTCACCCCTCCACTTT. Protein sequence: CAWSVTGNSPLHF. The rearrangement links TRBV30 to TRBJ1-6, with D maybe TRBD1 (5 bases). The germline gives CDR1 GTSNPN, CDR2 SVGIG (reference sequence). V was cut by 0 bases and J by 7 bases, with 7 bases left in between. There are 13 residues in the CDR3.

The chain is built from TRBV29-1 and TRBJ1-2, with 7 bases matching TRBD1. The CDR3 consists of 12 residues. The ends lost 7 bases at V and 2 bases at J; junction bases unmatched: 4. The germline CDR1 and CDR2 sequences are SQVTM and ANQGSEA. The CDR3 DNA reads TGCAGCGGAGAGGACAGGAACTATGGCTACACCTTC. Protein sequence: CSGEDRNYGYTF.

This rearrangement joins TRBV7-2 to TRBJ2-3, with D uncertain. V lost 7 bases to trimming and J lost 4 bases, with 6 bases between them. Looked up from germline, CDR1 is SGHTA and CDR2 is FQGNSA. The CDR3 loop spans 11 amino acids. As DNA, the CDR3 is TGTGCCAGCAAGCTCGCAGATACGCAGTATTTT. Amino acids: CASKLADTQYF.

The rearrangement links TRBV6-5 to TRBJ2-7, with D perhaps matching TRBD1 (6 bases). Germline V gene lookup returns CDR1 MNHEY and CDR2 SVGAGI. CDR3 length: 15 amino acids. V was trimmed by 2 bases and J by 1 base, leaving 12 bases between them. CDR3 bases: TGTGCCAGCAGTTACACCCCGGACAGTTCCTACGAGCAGTACTTC. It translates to CASSYTPDSSYEQYF.

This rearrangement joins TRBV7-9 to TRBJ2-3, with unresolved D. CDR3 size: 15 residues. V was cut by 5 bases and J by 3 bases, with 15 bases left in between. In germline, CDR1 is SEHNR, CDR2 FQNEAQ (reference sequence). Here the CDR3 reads CASSPGTRMTDTQYF. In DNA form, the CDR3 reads TGTGCCAGCAGCCCGGGTACAAGGATGACAGATACGCAGTATTTT.

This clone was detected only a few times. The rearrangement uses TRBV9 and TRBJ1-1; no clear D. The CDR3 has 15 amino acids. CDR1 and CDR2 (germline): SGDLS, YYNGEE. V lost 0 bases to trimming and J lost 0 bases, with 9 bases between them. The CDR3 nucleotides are TGTGCCAGCAGCGTAGGGGCAGGAATGAACACTGAAGCTTTCTTT. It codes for CASSVGAGMNTEAFF. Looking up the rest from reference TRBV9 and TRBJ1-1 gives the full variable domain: DSGVTQTPKHLITATGQRVTLRCSPRSGDLSVYWYQQSLDQGLQFLIQYYNGEERAKGNILERFSAQQFPDLHSELNLSSLELGDSALYFCASSVGAGMNTEAFFGQGTRLTVV.

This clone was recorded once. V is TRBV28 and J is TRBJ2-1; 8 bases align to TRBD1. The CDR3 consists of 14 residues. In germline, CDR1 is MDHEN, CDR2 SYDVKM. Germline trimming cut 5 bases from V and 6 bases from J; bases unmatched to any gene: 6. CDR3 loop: CASSLRTGSNEQFF. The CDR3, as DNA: TGTGCCAGCAGTCTTAGGACAGGGAGCAATGAGCAGTTCTTC.

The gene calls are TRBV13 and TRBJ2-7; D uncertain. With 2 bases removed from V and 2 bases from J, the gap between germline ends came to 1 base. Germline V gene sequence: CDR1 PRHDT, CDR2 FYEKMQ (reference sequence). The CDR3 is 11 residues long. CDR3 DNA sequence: TGTGCCAGCAGCTTAACCTACGAGCAGTACTTC. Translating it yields CASSLTYEQYF.

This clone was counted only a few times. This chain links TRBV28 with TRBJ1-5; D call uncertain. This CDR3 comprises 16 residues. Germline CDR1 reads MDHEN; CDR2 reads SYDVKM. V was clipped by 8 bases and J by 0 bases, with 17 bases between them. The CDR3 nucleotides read TGTGCCAGCCGTGTATGGGGAATCCGTAGCAATCAGCCCCAGCATTTT. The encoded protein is CASRVWGIRSNQPQHF.